The present entry profiles one T cell receptor beta chain with its context. This clonotype was recorded only once. Its antigen is not yet known. No base quality information exists; no much larger clone differs at one position. Trimming costs V 5 bases and J 5 bases, and their ends lie 9 bases apart. Counted from cysteine to phenylalanine, this CDR3 has 12 amino acids. Only CDR3 DNA is held: 36 bases, read in frame from base 1. The library was built by means of PCR. Instrument used: Illumina HiSeq 2500. Unique molecular identifiers were incorporated into TCR beta cDNA libraries to reduce PCR and sequencing biases. Per 1 to 10 million input T cells, approximately 500,000 cDNA molecules were obtained, such that each molecule approximated one T cell. The same protocol used for the earlier healthy control dataset was applied to prepare and sequence the patient libraries. Samples belonging to the same batch were prepared together, multiplexed and sequenced on a shared HiSeq lane. Per the authors' processing: Raw barcoded reads were processed with MIGEC, discarding single-read molecular identifier groups before consensus assembly and CDR3 extraction. Clonotype tables were post-analysed with VDJtools, normalizing diversity by down-sampling all datasets to the smallest sample size. In repertoire overlap clustering, CDR3 amino acid sequences, but not nucleotide sequences, were matched to correct batch-related cross-sample contamination. The public reads were reanalyzed by TCRdb: fastp trimming at Q25, MiXCR alignment, in-frame beta chains only. Rows with a matching CDR3 protein are joined into one entry that keeps the most common DNA and genes. The V and J calls were not made by the authors but by TCRdb's processing. This sample gives some 370,000 distinct CDR3 sequences in total; approximately 33% of them show up just once. The ten largest clones add up to around 15% of the sample.

To demonstrate the VDJtools post-analysis software, TCR beta repertoires were profiled from the peripheral blood of about 13 young patients with multiple sclerosis. Multiple sclerosis patients were children and adolescents aged about 6 to 17 years. These data originate in a study of post-analysis software for immune sequencing data (dated by TCRdb to about 2015). A note on the overall study: Disease courses on record covered relapsing-remitting, secondary progressive and progressive-relapsing multiple sclerosis, though some patients had no subtype annotation. The multiple sclerosis patient repertoires were compared with about a dozen previously published healthy control repertoires from donors aged about 6 to 25 years. A subset of samples was prepared in parallel using single-end sample barcoding, then pooled and co-amplified after Illumina adapter ligation. Broad study findings and their caveats: Patients showed significantly higher frequencies than controls for five TRBV segments, among them TRBV5-6, TRBV5-1 and TRBV20-1. Direct clustering with F measure revealed strong co-clustering of samples prepared in the same batch, which led to a batch-effect correction. Multiple sclerosis patients had significantly lower normalized Chao1 diversity than controls, a result that suggests substantial peripheral T-cell clonal expansion. The control group was slightly older than the multiple sclerosis patient group.

This clonotype was obtained from a girl aged 10 to 17 with multiple sclerosis. The rearranged segments are TRBV12-3 or TRBV12-4 and TRBJ2-5; the D gene lacks a confident call. The sequencing input was blood. The CDR3: CASSTVSETQYF. The DNA reads as follows: TGTGCCAGCAGTACGGTTTCGGAGACCCAGTACTTC.